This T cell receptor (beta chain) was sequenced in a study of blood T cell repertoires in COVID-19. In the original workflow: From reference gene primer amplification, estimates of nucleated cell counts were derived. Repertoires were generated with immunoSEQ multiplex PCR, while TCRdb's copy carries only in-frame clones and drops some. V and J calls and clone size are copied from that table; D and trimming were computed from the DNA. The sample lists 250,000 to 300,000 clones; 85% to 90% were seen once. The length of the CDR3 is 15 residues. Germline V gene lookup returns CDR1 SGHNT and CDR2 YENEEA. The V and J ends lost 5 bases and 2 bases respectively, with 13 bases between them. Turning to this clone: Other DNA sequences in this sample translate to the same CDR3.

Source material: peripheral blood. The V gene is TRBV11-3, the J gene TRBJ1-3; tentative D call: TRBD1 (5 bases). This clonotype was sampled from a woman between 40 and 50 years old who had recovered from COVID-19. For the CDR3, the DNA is TGTGCCAGCAGCCCTGGACAAGGCCCTGGAAACACCATATATTTT. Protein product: CASSPGQGPGNTIYF.